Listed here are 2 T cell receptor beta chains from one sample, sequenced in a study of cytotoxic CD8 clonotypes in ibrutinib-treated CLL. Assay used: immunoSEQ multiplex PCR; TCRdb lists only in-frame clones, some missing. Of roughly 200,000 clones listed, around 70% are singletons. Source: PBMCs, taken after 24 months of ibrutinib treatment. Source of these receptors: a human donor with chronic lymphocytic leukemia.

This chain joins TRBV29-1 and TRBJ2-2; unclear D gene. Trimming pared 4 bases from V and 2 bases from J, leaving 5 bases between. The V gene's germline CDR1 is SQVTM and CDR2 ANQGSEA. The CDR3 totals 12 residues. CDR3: CSVGSNTGELFF. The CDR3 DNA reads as TGCAGCGTTGGTTCCAACACCGGGGAGCTGTTTTTT.

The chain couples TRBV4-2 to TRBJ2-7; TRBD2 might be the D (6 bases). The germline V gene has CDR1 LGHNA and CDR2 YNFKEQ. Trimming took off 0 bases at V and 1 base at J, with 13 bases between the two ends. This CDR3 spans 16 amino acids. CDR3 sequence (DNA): TGTGCCAGCAGCCAAGATCGGGGGAGAGCTTCCTACGAGCAGTACTTC. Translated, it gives CASSQDRGRASYEQYF.